This T cell receptor (beta chain) came from a study of chemoradiotherapy in HPV16-positive cancers. Study-level results: Non-HPV-specific T cells did not expand in tumors during treatment, whereas candidate HPV-specific clones and E7-related motifs did.

Of note for this clone: What it binds is unknown.

Germline loops: CDR1 MNHEY, CDR2 SMNVEV (reference sequence). CDR3 length: 15 amino acids. Profiling relied on immunoSEQ multiplex PCR, and the TCRdb table lists in-frame clones only, not all of them. Seen here are some 1,500 clones, more than 80% observed once, and the top ten hold around 15%. Sample: tumor tissue, taken from a patient who underwent chemoradiotherapy. The sequence came from a human donor with HPV-associated anogenital cancer. J is TRBJ2-5 and V is TRBV27; 10 bases match TRBD2. TRBJ2-7 matches the DNA end more closely, so the J call is doubtful. The CDR3, as DNA: TGTGCCAGCAGTACCGGGACTAGCGATGACTACGAGCAGTACTTC. Protein sequence: CASSTGTSDDYEQYF.